A selection of T cell receptor beta chains follows, all from one sample in a study of cytomegalovirus exposure and HLA in healthy donors. The repertoire was sequenced with immunoSEQ multiplex PCR; TCRdb's copy has only in-frame clones and lacks some. The sample has approximately 190,000 clones, around 80% seen once. Sample: PBMCs. All receptors derive from a man aged 35-49 years in good health and CMV-seropositive. CDR3s leave out the opening cysteine and the closing phenylalanine or tryptophan.

cdr3_aa,v_call,j_call
ASSALAGGPYEQY,TRBV27,TRBJ2-7
ASSRDSSNTEAF,TRBV10-1,TRBJ1-1
ASSVDPAANTGELF,TRBV9,TRBJ2-2
ASSLRAGAASDTQY,TRBV7-2,TRBJ2-3
ASSSPLADRRGTQY,TRBV5-1,TRBJ2-5
ACDQGGTEAF,TRBV6-1,TRBJ1-1
AISPRGGGDADTQY,TRBV10-3,TRBJ2-3
ASSQETGGGSPLH,TRBV19,TRBJ1-6
ASTPGGTSADTQY,TRBV5-1,TRBJ2-3
ASSYGQGYYGYT,TRBV5-4,TRBJ1-2
ASSQDMGSGGSYNEQF,TRBV4-3,TRBJ2-1
ASSDYRGNTEAF,TRBV9,TRBJ1-1
ASSPVAGSYEQY,TRBV5-4,TRBJ2-7
AWSVLGSSEAF,TRBV30,TRBJ1-1
ASSKRQVHTEAF,TRBV27,TRBJ1-1
ASSESRGAWAEAF,TRBV6-1,TRBJ1-1
AWSPILGQGIHGYT,TRBV30,TRBJ1-2
ASRLDNANTGELF,TRBV6-6,TRBJ2-2
AISPSDSAGNTIY,TRBV10-3,TRBJ1-3
ASSYIAASSNEQF,TRBV6-9,TRBJ2-1
ASVDIGRLYEQY,TRBV5-1,TRBJ2-7
ASRQDPTDTQY,TRBV10-2,TRBJ2-3
ASSSGTANQPQH,TRBV27,TRBJ1-5
SVLQGSSNQPQH,TRBV29-1,TRBJ1-5
AISAAPGQAYEQY,TRBV10-3,TRBJ2-7
ASSGRGAGPQETQY,TRBV9,TRBJ2-5
ASVPGQGLTDTQY,TRBV5-1,TRBJ2-3
ASSHGQGGDTEAF,TRBV7-3,TRBJ1-1
ASRDRLGEQY,TRBV19,TRBJ2-5
ASSLVGLAGEEQY,TRBV7-3,TRBJ2-7
ASSQLDRGREKLF,TRBV4-3,TRBJ1-4
ASSSTVYNSPLH,TRBV5-5,TRBJ1-6
ASSFAFGMETQY,TRBV7-2,TRBJ2-5
ASSLFSEQF,TRBV7-9,TRBJ2-1
ASSQPVEKLF,TRBV28,TRBJ1-4
ASRINHRDVLYTIY,TRBV5-8,TRBJ1-3
ASSRQGEQY,TRBV6-5,TRBJ2-5
ASSIGTGTGETQY,TRBV19,TRBJ2-5
AWSALAGGPYEQY,TRBV30,TRBJ2-7
ASSLGQGGINEQF,TRBV7-9,TRBJ2-1
ASSPSSGGTGELF,TRBV4-3,TRBJ2-2
ASSILGTTSNEQF,TRBV19,TRBJ2-1
ASSVFATDTDTQY,TRBV9,TRBJ2-3
ASSFRGSGGSTDTQY,TRBV7-3,TRBJ2-3
ASSLTGSGNQPQH,TRBV5-6,TRBJ1-5
ASSPRQGAGIQY,TRBV6-5,TRBJ2-4
ASSVSTGTGGTANEKLF,TRBV9,TRBJ1-4
ASSLGTGNQPQH,TRBV6-5,TRBJ1-5
ASSGDRGGYT,TRBV25-1,TRBJ1-2
ASRLLAGGRHEQF,TRBV11-1,TRBJ2-1